What follows are 26 T cell receptor beta chains derived from one specimen sequenced in a study of OX40 agonist ivuxolimab in advanced cancers. To prepare the library, the immunoSEQ multiplex PCR assay was applied. TCRdb stores this immuneACCESS table with in-frame sequences only. Part of the clones is absent; in the studies checked, under half of the shortfall reflects unresolved V genes, and no reason is known for the rest. This sample is represented by 70,000 or so clones; roughly nine tenths of them were singletons. The ten largest clones represent around 6% of the sample. This sample comprised CD4+ or CD8+ T cells sorted from blood, obtained in a trial of the OX40 agonist ivuxolimab. These receptor sequences come from an adult with an advanced solid tumor such as melanoma, head and neck, liver or kidney cancer.

CDR3 sequence (DNA): TGCAGCGTCCTTTACAGCTCCTACAATGAGCAGTTCTTC. Protein: CSVLYSSYNEQFF. The V call is TRBV29-1, the J call TRBJ2-1, with D unresolved. Germline lookup yields CDR1 SQVTM and CDR2 ANQGSEA. The CDR3 consists of 13 residues. V shed 6 bases and J shed 0 bases, with 9 bases lying between them.

The rearrangement uses TRBV19 and TRBJ1-2; D is uncertain. Trimming stripped 2 bases from V and 2 bases from J, with 12 bases between. The CDR3 contains 15 residues. CDR1 and CDR2 from the germline V gene are LNHDA and SQIVND (reference sequence). The CDR3 loop reads CASSILGGRNYGYTF. The CDR3 nucleotides are TGTGCCAGTAGTATATTAGGCGGACGGAACTATGGCTACACCTTC. Variable domain in full (rest from reference TRBV19 and TRBJ1-2): DGGITQSPKYLFRKEGQNVTLSCEQNLNHDAMYWYRQDPGQGLRLIYYSQIVNDFQKGDIAEGYSVSREKKESFPLTVTSAQKNPTAFYLCASSILGGRNYGYTFGSGTRLTVV.

The CDR3, as DNA: TGCGCCAGCAGCCAAGATGTGGGGCTAGCGACAGATACGCAGTATTTT. Amino acid sequence: CASSQDVGLATDTQYF. V and J are TRBV4-3 and TRBJ2-3, with D maybe TRBD2 (6 bases). V was shortened by 0 bases and J by 3 bases, with 13 bases between the two germline ends. CDR1 is LGHNA, CDR2 YSLEER, per germline. The CDR3 extends over 16 amino acids.

The chain uses TRBV4-1 and TRBJ1-1, with D unclear. The CDR3 runs 16 residues. Germline V CDR1 and CDR2: MGHRA, YSYEKL. Trimming took off 1 base at V and 3 bases at J, with 15 bases between the two ends. This chain's CDR3 is CASSQVGRGRDTEAFF. The CDR3, as DNA: TGCGCCAGCAGCCAAGTGGGAAGAGGCCGGGACACTGAAGCTTTCTTT.

V is TRBV29-1 and J is TRBJ2-2, with a tentative D call TRBD2 (6 bases). Trimming cost V 3 bases and J 5 bases, with 7 bases left between them. Germline-derived CDR1 and CDR2 are SQVTM and ANQGSEA. The CDR3 is 12 residues long. CDR3 nucleotides: TGCAGCGTTGATGGAGGGACCGGGGAGCTGTTTTTT. Translation: CSVDGGTGELFF.

This chain joins TRBV7-6 and TRBJ1-5; no firm D call. V was clipped by 6 bases and J by 5 bases, with 11 bases between them. CDR1 is SGHVS, CDR2 FNYEAQ, per germline. The CDR3 length is 13 residues. As DNA, the CDR3 is TGTGCCAGCAGTTCACGATGGGATCAGCCCCAGCATTTT. It codes for CASSSRWDQPQHF.

CDR3 protein: CASSPGGYEQYF. The CDR3 DNA is TGTGCCAGCAGCCCCGGGGGGTACGAGCAGTACTTC. The J gene is TRBJ2-7, the V gene TRBV5-6; 7 bases align to TRBD2. Trimming removed 4 bases from V and 4 bases from J; junction bases left unmatched: 2. Germline lookup yields CDR1 SGHDT and CDR2 YYEEEE. The CDR3 has 12 amino acids.

The genes are TRBV9 and TRBJ2-2; 8 bases match TRBD1. The length of the CDR3 is 16 residues. Germline trimming cut 4 bases from V and 7 bases from J; bases unmatched to any gene: 12. The germline gives CDR1 SGDLS, CDR2 YYNGEE. CDR3: CASSSSTGDGGGELFF. Here the CDR3 DNA reads TGTGCCAGCAGCTCCTCGACAGGGGATGGGGGCGGGGAGCTGTTTTTT.

The chain has TRBV27 and TRBJ2-5; D call uncertain. CDR1 is MNHEY, CDR2 SMNVEV, per germline (reference sequence). This CDR3 is 18 amino acids long. Between the trimmed V and J ends, which lost 0 bases and 2 bases, there was a span of 19 bases. The CDR3 DNA reads as TGTGCCAGCAGTTTATCCCCCGGTGGGATAGCTGTACAAGAGACCCAGTACTTC. It translates to CASSLSPGGIAVQETQYF.

The chain recombines TRBV21-1 with TRBJ2-5; the table calls TRBD1, which could not be checked here. TRBV21-1 is an annotated pseudogene. The CDR3 contains 15 residues. CDR3 sequence reads: CASSPIFKGQETQYF. CDR3 bases: TGTGCCAGCAGCCCTATCTTTAAGGGGCAAGAGACCCAGTACTTC.

The V gene is TRBV11-2, the J gene TRBJ1-1; D ambiguous. Germline V gives CDR1 SGHAT, CDR2 FQNNGV. V dropped 1 base and J dropped 3 bases, with 15 bases sitting between them. CDR3 length equals 16 residues. CDR3 nucleotides: TGTGCCAGCAGCTTAGCGGTTCTCTCGTTACACACTGAAGCTTTCTTT. Its translation is CASSLAVLSLHTEAFF.

J is TRBJ2-1 and V is TRBV6-5, with 9 bases matching TRBD2. The ends lost 5 bases at V and 2 bases at J; junction bases unmatched: 4. The CDR3 totals 15 residues. CDR1 and CDR2 from the germline V gene are MNHEY and SVGAGI. Here the CDR3 reads CASSRREGTYNEQFF. DNA for the CDR3: TGTGCCAGCAGTCGGCGGGAGGGCACCTACAATGAGCAGTTCTTC.

The chain carries TRBV6-6 and TRBJ2-3; 9 positions match TRBD1. The CDR3 sequence is 15 residues long. Unmatched junction bases numbered 6, after V lost 5 bases and J lost 3 bases. Germline values: CDR1 MNHNY, CDR2 SVGAGI (reference sequence). The CDR3 is CASSPTGQGTDTQYF. CDR3 coding DNA: TGTGCCAGCAGTCCGACGGGACAGGGAACAGATACGCAGTATTTT.

The gene calls are TRBV6-1 and TRBJ1-1; D ambiguous. Germline assignment: CDR1 MNHNS and CDR2 SASEGT. This CDR3 contains 12 residues. V was pared by 8 bases and J by 4 bases, with 11 bases between. CDR3 sequence: CASLVTATEAFF. The CDR3 nucleotides read TGTGCCAGCTTGGTAACGGCCACTGAAGCTTTCTTT.

The genes are TRBV4-3 and TRBJ1-4; no firm D call. Per the germline V gene, CDR1 is LGHNA and CDR2 is YSLEER. The ends were cut back, 0 bases at V and 4 bases at J, with 6 bases in the middle. The CDR3 extends over 14 amino acids. CDR3 sequence reads: CASSQDSYNEKLFF. CDR3 DNA sequence: TGCGCCAGCAGCCAAGACAGCTATAATGAAAAACTGTTTTTT.

This clone occurred a few times. The rearrangement uses TRBV4-3 and TRBJ1-2; no clear D. The CDR3 consists of 16 residues. Trimming cost V 3 bases and J 0 bases, with 14 bases left between them. Germline lookup yields CDR1 LGHNA and CDR2 YSLEER. DNA for the CDR3: TGCGCCAGCAGCCAGGGTCCCGGTACAGCTAACTATGGCTACACCTTC. Translated: CASSQGPGTANYGYTF.

This clone was observed once. The chain links TRBV19 to TRBJ1-4, with TRBD1 matching over 8 bases. Germline-derived CDR1 and CDR2 are LNHDA and SQIVND (reference sequence). After removal of 11 bases from V and 7 bases from J, the junction contained 9 bases not matched to a gene. This CDR3 comprises 13 residues. DNA for the CDR3: TGTGCCGCCAGGGGGCATTTAGGTGAAAAACTGTTTTTT. Translating gives CAARGHLGEKLFF.

This sequence joins TRBV28 and TRBJ1-1; D perhaps matches TRBD1 (5 bases). CDR3 length: 12 residues. The germline V and J ends were trimmed by 7 bases and 5 bases, with 11 bases remaining between them. Per the germline V gene, CDR1 is MDHEN and CDR2 is SYDVKM. This CDR3 reads CASKDGATEAFF. Here the CDR3 DNA reads TGTGCCAGCAAGGACGGGGCAACTGAAGCTTTCTTT.

This clone was counted between two and nine times. J is TRBJ2-3 and V is TRBV6-5; 9 bases line up with TRBD1. This CDR3 spans 14 amino acids. The J segment lost 4 bases and the V segment lost 4 bases, leaving 3 bases of the junction unmatched. Germline assignment: CDR1 MNHEY and CDR2 SVGAGI. Here the CDR3 reads CASSSGQGADTQYF. Here the CDR3 DNA reads TGTGCCAGCAGTTCGGGACAGGGCGCAGATACGCAGTATTTT.

V and J are TRBV4-1 and TRBJ1-2, with 9 positions matching TRBD1. Trimming took 2 bases from V and 4 from J; bases not matched to a gene: 8. The length of the CDR3 is 16 residues. The V gene's germline CDR1 is MGHRA and CDR2 YSYEKL. CDR3 bases: TGCGCCAGCAGCCAACATGGACAGGGGCTCGCCTATGGCTACACCTTC. Translated: CASSQHGQGLAYGYTF.

The V gene is TRBV5-8, the J gene TRBJ1-2, with 9 positions matching TRBD1. With 5 bases clipped from V and 8 bases from J, the junction kept 10 bases outside the gene matches. Germline V gene data show CDR1 as SGHTS and CDR2 as YDEGEE. The CDR3 is 14 amino acids. CDR3 DNA sequence: TGTGCCAGCAGTCCTCCGGGACAGGGTCCCGGCTACACCTTC. Protein product: CASSPPGQGPGYTF.

The chain joins TRBV18 to TRBJ2-7, with D maybe TRBD1 (6 bases). The CDR3 runs to 14 residues. The V gene's germline CDR1 is KGHSH and CDR2 LQKENI. The germline V and J ends were trimmed by 6 bases and 1 base, with 13 bases remaining between them. As DNA, the CDR3 is TGTGCCAGCTCGTACACAGGGTCTTCCTACGAGCAGTACTTC. Protein product: CASSYTGSSYEQYF.

The chain recombines TRBV7-9 with TRBJ2-1; D remains ambiguous. Between the trimmed V and J ends, which lost 2 bases and 10 bases, there was a span of 9 bases. There are 12 residues in the CDR3. Germline V gene lookup returns CDR1 SEHNR and CDR2 FQNEAQ (reference sequence). The CDR3 DNA follows: TGTGCCAGCAGCTTAACTGCCCTAGAGCAGTTCTTC. Translation gives CASSLTALEQFF.

The chain is built from TRBV7-6 and TRBJ2-2; TRBD1 aligns across 7 bases. After removal of 3 bases from V and 0 bases from J, the junction contained 7 bases not matched to a gene. Germline loops: CDR1 SGHVS, CDR2 FNYEAQ. This CDR3 contains 17 residues. CDR3 protein: CASSFPRQGANTGELFF. CDR3 DNA: TGTGCCAGCAGCTTCCCCCGACAGGGCGCGAACACCGGGGAGCTGTTTTTT. Full variable domain (remainder filled in from reference TRBV7-6 and TRBJ2-2): GAGVSQSPRYKVTKRGQDVALRCDPISGHVSLYWYRQALGQGPEFLTYFNYEAQQDKSGLPNDRFSAERPEGSISTLTIQRTEQRDSAMYRCASSFPRQGANTGELFFGEGSRLTVL.

The rearrangement uses TRBV27 and TRBJ2-2, with unresolved D. Deletions cut 4 bases from V and 3 bases from J, with 6 bases between. This CDR3 is 13 amino acids long. Per the germline V gene, CDR1 is MNHEY and CDR2 is SMNVEV (reference sequence). This CDR3 is CASSYFDTGELFF. The CDR3 DNA reads TGTGCCAGCAGTTATTTCGACACCGGGGAGCTGTTTTTT.

This chain joins TRBV5-6 and TRBJ1-2, with 8 bases matching TRBD1. Trimming at V came to 0 bases and at J to 4 bases, leaving 8 bases not matched to a gene. Germline V gives CDR1 SGHDT, CDR2 YYEEEE. The CDR3 loop spans 16 amino acids. CDR3: CASSLDSGQAGYGYTF. In DNA, the CDR3 is TGTGCCAGCAGCTTGGATTCGGGACAGGCGGGCTATGGCTACACCTTC.